The present entry profiles one T cell receptor beta chain with its context. This record comes from a study of cytomegalovirus exposure and HLA in healthy donors. Study-level background: The 110 or so validation repertoires were produced on the same platform as the 550 to 750 repertoires of the first cohort. This was reported in a later analysis.

The donors were in the approximately 120-subject validation cohort; that cohort was separate from the roughly 700-subject first cohort. Produced via immunoSEQ multiplex PCR; TCRdb's table is partial and in-frame only. The sample includes 200,000 or so clones, approximately 82% seen only once; the top ten take around 15%. The CDR3 spans 10 residues. With 6 bases removed from V and 5 bases from J, the gap between germline ends came to 5 bases. Per germline, CDR1 DFQATT and CDR2 SNEGSKA (reference sequence). The clonotype comes from a woman in her twenties or thirties in good health and CMV-seropositive. The sample comprised PBMCs. The chain is built from TRBV20-1 and TRBJ2-1; D unresolved. DNA for the CDR3: TGCAGTGCCCGTGACAATGAGCAGTTCTTC. This encodes CSARDNEQFF.